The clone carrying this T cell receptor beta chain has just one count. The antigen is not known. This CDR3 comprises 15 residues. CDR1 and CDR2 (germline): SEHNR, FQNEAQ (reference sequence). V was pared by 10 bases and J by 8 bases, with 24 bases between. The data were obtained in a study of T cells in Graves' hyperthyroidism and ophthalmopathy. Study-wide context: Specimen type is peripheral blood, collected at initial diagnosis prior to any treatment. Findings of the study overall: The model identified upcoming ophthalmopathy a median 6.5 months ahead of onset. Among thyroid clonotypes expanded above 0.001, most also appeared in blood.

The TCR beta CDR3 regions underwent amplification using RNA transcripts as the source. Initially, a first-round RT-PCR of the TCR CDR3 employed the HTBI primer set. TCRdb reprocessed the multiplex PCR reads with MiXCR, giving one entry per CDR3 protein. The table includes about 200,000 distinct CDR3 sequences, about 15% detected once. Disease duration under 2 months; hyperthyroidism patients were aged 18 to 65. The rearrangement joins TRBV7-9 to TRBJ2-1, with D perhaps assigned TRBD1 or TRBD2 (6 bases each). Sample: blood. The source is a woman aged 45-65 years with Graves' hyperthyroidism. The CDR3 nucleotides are TGTGCCACCCCCCCTAATTGGGGGGCCGGGGATGAGCAGTTCTTC. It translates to CATPPNWGAGDEQFF.